Following are 17 T cell receptor beta chains from one sample sequenced in a study of T cells after yellow fever vaccination. TCRdb recomputed calls from the 5' RACE reads with MiXCR, one row per CDR3 protein. The sample yields approximately 600,000 distinct CDR3 sequences, 12% seen once. The sample consisted of PBMCs, taken on the day of the yellow fever booster vaccination. Every receptor here comes from a man aged 25-45 years who received the YFV17D yellow fever vaccine.

This chain uses TRBV6-5 with TRBJ1-5, with a possible D match to TRBD1 (6 bases). Trimming cost V 4 bases and J 6 bases, with 13 bases left between them. The CDR3 contains 14 residues. Germline CDR1 is MNHEY and CDR2 is SVGAGI. The chain's CDR3 is CASSLTGPGQPQHF. DNA for the CDR3: TGTGCCAGCAGTTTGACAGGCCCGGGTCAGCCCCAGCATTTT.

The table lists this clonotype with a few counts. This chain uses TRBV4-2 with TRBJ2-7, with 9 bases matching TRBD1. This CDR3 is 15 amino acids long. CDR1 and CDR2 (germline): LGHNA, YNFKEQ. V shed 8 bases, J shed 4 bases, and the junction held 12 bases outside the gene matches. CDR3 residues: CASSGQGNSRYEQYF. The CDR3 nucleotides read TGTGCCAGCTCGGGACAGGGAAACTCTCGGTACGAGCAGTACTTC.

This clonotype was counted at least ten times. V and J are TRBV5-1 and TRBJ1-1; D is uncertain. Germline loops: CDR1 SGHRS, CDR2 YFSETQ. CDR3 length: 15 amino acids. V was shortened by 0 bases and J by 5 bases, with 14 bases between the two germline ends. CDR3 amino acids: CASSLEAFLGTEAFF. The CDR3 region has the DNA TGCGCCAGCAGCTTGGAGGCGTTCTTAGGGACTGAAGCTTTCTTT.

This clonotype has only one observation. This chain joins TRBV18 and TRBJ2-5, with unresolved D. The CDR3 extends over 13 amino acids. Trimming cost V 3 bases and J 4 bases, with 9 bases left between them. Germline V gives CDR1 KGHSH, CDR2 LQKENI. CDR3 sequence reads: CASSPPILETQYF. The DNA for the CDR3 is TGTGCCAGCTCACCCCCCATCCTAGAGACCCAGTACTTC.

In this sample, this clonotype turned up many times. The rearrangement joins TRBV20-1 to TRBJ2-1; tentatively, D is TRBD1 (6 bases). The CDR3 extends over 14 amino acids. The germline V gene encodes CDR1 DFQATT and CDR2 SNEGSKA (reference sequence). Trimming removed 5 bases from V and 6 bases from J, with 17 bases in between. This CDR3 is CSASEAQGVNEQFF. In DNA, the CDR3 is TGCAGTGCTTCTGAGGCACAGGGCGTCAATGAGCAGTTCTTC.

This clonotype was recorded a few times. The CDR3 loop is CASSFFVGEIYNEQFF. The DNA of the CDR3 is TGTGCCAGCAGCTTCTTTGTGGGAGAGATCTACAATGAGCAGTTCTTC. The V and J genes are TRBV5-6 and TRBJ2-1, with D possibly matching TRBD2 (5 bases). CDR1 and CDR2 (germline): SGHDT, YYEEEE. Trimming stripped 2 bases from V and 3 bases from J, with 15 bases between. This CDR3 has 16 residues.

This clonotype came up many times. V gene TRBV12-3 or TRBV12-4 combines with J gene TRBJ2-1; unclear D gene. The CDR3 consists of 11 residues. V gave up 3 bases and J gave up 8 bases, with 5 bases separating them. CDR3 in DNA: TGTGCCAGCAGTTTGGGGTATGAGCAGTTCTTC. Translation: CASSLGYEQFF.

This clonotype was counted only a few times. The genes are TRBV11-2 and TRBJ2-7; TRBD2 is a possible D gene (8 bases). This CDR3 comprises 20 residues. V dropped 4 bases and J dropped 8 bases, with 36 bases sitting between them. Germline V gene data show CDR1 as SGHAT and CDR2 as FQNNGV. CDR3 DNA: TGTGCCAGCAGCTGGCCATCCGGGACACCAAGGAGCGGGGGACAGTACCAGCAGTACTTC. Encoded protein: CASSWPSGTPRSGGQYQQYF. Based on the CDR3 plus reference TRBV11-2 and TRBJ2-7, the full variable domain is EAGVAQSPRYKIIEKRQSVAFWCNPISGHATLYWYQQILGQGPKLLIQFQNNGVVDDSQLPKDRFSAERLKGVDSTLKIQPAKLEDSAVYLCASSWPSGTPRSGGQYQQYFGPGTRLTVT.

This clonotype turned up a few times. V usage is TRBV4-3 and J usage is TRBJ1-2, with D possibly TRBD1 on 6 matching bases. Germline-derived CDR1 and CDR2 are LGHNA and YSLEER. This CDR3 has 14 amino acids. V gave up 2 bases and J gave up 4 bases, with 11 bases separating them. CDR3 sequence reads: CASSQRGGPYGYTF. Written as DNA, the CDR3 is TGCGCCAGCAGCCAACGAGGGGGTCCCTATGGCTACACCTTC.

This clonotype has just a few counts. The rearrangement uses TRBV11-2 and TRBJ2-1; possibly TRBD2 for D (6 bases). The V end was cut by 4 bases, the J end by 2 bases, with 12 bases between. CDR3 size: 15 residues. Per the germline V gene, CDR1 is SGHAT and CDR2 is FQNNGV. The CDR3: CASSSIAEPYNEQFF. The DNA for the CDR3 is TGTGCCAGCAGCTCAATAGCGGAACCCTACAATGAGCAGTTCTTC.

This clonotype occurred many times. The chain recombines TRBV6-1 with TRBJ2-7; 9 positions agree with TRBD1. Trimming cost V 7 bases and J 2 bases; bases outside gene matches: 12. Germline CDR1 reads MNHNS; CDR2 reads SASEGT. The CDR3 covers 16 residues. The CDR3 sequence: CASKLMPGQGTYEQYF. The CDR3 nucleotides are TGTGCCAGCAAGCTAATGCCGGGACAGGGAACCTACGAGCAGTACTTC.

The chain joins TRBV23-1 to TRBJ2-7; D is possibly TRBD1 or TRBD2 (6 bases each). TRBV23-1 is recorded as an ORF, its role being uncertain. V was shortened by 5 bases and J by 1 base, with 15 bases between the two germline ends. The CDR3 length is 15 residues. The CDR3 loop reads CASSGGPSFSYEQYF. In DNA form, the CDR3 reads TGCGCCAGCAGTGGGGGGCCGTCGTTTTCCTACGAGCAGTACTTC.

This clonotype has only a few counts. The chain recombines TRBV5-4 with TRBJ1-2; D perhaps matches TRBD1 (5 bases). The V gene's germline CDR1 is SGHNT and CDR2 YYREEE (reference sequence). V gave up 9 bases and J gave up 3 bases, with 18 bases separating them. The CDR3 loop spans 14 amino acids. The chain's CDR3 is CATLRDGRDYGYTF. DNA for the CDR3: TGTGCCACCTTAAGGGACGGGCGTGACTATGGCTACACCTTC.

The chain is built from TRBV6-2 or TRBV6-3 and TRBJ1-2; D gene ambiguous. This CDR3 is built from 11 residues. Trimming removed 8 bases at V and 3 bases at J, with 7 bases between. The germline CDR1 and CDR2 sequences are MNHEY and SVGEGT. The CDR3 is CASLGDYGYTF. DNA for the CDR3: TGTGCCAGCCTGGGTGACTATGGCTACACCTTC.

This clonotype showed up just a few times. This chain connects TRBV6-5 to TRBJ2-3; TRBD2 matches 10 bases. CDR3 length equals 16 residues. Looked up from germline, CDR1 is MNHEY and CDR2 is SVGAGI. V trimming: 6 bases; J trimming: 4 bases; junction bases outside the gene matches: 10. The CDR3 loop reads CASSYPSSGSPDTQYF. CDR3 nucleotide sequence: TGTGCCAGCAGCTATCCTTCTAGCGGGAGCCCAGATACGCAGTATTTT.

This clonotype was seen a few times. The chain employs TRBV20-1 and TRBJ1-6, with 7 bases matching TRBD1. Unmatched junction bases numbered 9, after V lost 4 bases and J lost 9 bases. This CDR3 contains 14 residues. The V gene's germline CDR1 is DFQATT and CDR2 SNEGSKA (reference sequence). The CDR3 DNA reads as TGCAGTGCTACCAGACAGGGAGACGGTTCACCCCTCCACTTT. Translated: CSATRQGDGSPLHF.

This clonotype occurred a few times. This chain uses TRBV28 with TRBJ2-5; 10 bases match TRBD1. This CDR3 region has 12 residues. With V trimmed by 10 bases and J by 4 bases, 3 bases remained unmatched. Germline V gene data show CDR1 as MDHEN and CDR2 as SYDVKM. CDR3 DNA: TGTGCCACCGGACAGGGGGTAGAGACCCAGTACTTC. Translating gives CATGQGVETQYF.